The sequence of this TCR beta chain was determined in a study of T cell changes during pregnancy in multiple sclerosis. The repertoire was sequenced with immunoSEQ multiplex PCR; TCRdb's copy has only in-frame clones and lacks some. Of some 96,000 clones in the sample, about nine tenths were seen once. The CDR3 loop spans 16 amino acids. After removal of 4 bases from V and 4 bases from J, the junction contained 5 bases not matched to a gene. Germline CDR1 is SGHRS and CDR2 is YFSETQ. The V and J genes are TRBV5-1 and TRBJ2-1; TRBD2 matches 13 bases. The material was peripheral blood, obtained after pregnancy. The sequence came from a female donor with multiple sclerosis, enrolled in a pregnancy study. The CDR3 is CASSRLLAGGYNEQFF. CDR3 DNA sequence: TGCGCCAGCAGCCGCCTACTAGCGGGGGGGTACAATGAGCAGTTCTTC. The full variable domain, rest sourced from reference TRBV5-1 and TRBJ2-1, is KAGVTQTPRYLIKTRGQQVTLSCSPISGHRSVSWYQQTPGQGLQFLFEYFSETQRNKGNFPGRFSGRQFSNSRSEMNVSTLELGDSALYLCASSRLLAGGYNEQFFGPGTRLTVL.